These 2 T cell receptor beta chains originate from one sample sequenced in a study of T cells in tuberculosis. Some clones are missing from TCRdb's copy, which holds only in-frame ones; the method was immunoSEQ multiplex PCR. The sample consists of 20,000 to 25,000 clones, approximately 90% of them appearing once. Material: PBMCs. Receptor source: a donor aged 5-35 years with latent tuberculosis or without tuberculosis infection. Some clones in this sample may be carry-over from other donors' samples.

The chain employs TRBV5-8 and TRBJ1-4; a possible D gene is TRBD1 (5 bases). CDR1 and CDR2 from the germline V gene are SGHTS and YDEGEE. The CDR3 has 13 residues. Trimming removed 4 bases at V and 5 bases at J, with 9 bases between. The CDR3 region is CASSRDRNEKLFF. DNA for the CDR3: TGTGCCAGCAGCCGCGACAGAAATGAAAAACTGTTTTTT.

V gene TRBV5-6 combines with J gene TRBJ1-2; the D is unclear. This CDR3 contains 14 residues. Germline values: CDR1 SGHDT, CDR2 YYEEEE. Trimming stripped 4 bases from V and 2 bases from J, with 12 bases between. CDR3 nucleotides: TGTGCCAGCAGCGGGATGAGGGTGAACTATGGCTACACCTTC. Amino acid sequence: CASSGMRVNYGYTF.